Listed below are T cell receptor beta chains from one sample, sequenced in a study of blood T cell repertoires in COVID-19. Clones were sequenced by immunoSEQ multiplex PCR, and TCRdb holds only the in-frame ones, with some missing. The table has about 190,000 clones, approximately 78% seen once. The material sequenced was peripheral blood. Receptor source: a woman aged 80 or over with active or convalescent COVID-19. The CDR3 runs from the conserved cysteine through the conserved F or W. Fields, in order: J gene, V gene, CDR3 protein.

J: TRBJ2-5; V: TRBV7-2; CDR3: CASSTNRVGETQYF
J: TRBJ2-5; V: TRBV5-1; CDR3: CASSLLTGTGHGETQYF
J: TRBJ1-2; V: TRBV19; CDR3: CASSADRGEDSNYGYTF
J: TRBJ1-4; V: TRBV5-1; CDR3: CASSFGTGINEKLFF
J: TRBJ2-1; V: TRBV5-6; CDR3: CASSQRGGSYNEQFF
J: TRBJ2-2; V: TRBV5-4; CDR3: CASSLVGLAGPGELFF
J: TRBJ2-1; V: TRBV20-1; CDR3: CSASKGASGGYNEQFF
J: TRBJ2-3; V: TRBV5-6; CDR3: CASSLGPAGGSTDTQYF
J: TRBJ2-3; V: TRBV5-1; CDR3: CASSLQEGGTDTQYF
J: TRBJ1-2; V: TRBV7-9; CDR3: CASSLNSNYGYTF
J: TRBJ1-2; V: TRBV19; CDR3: CASSIRNQRNYGYTF
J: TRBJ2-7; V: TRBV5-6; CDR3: CASSWRGLGSYEQYF
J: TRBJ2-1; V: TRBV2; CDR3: CASRTAKSLYNEQFF
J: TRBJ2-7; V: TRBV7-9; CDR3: CANQTGTESYEQYF
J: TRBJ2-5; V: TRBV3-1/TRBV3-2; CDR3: CASSQTGGWETQYF
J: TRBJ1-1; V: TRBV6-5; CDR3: CASRLQGTNTEAFF
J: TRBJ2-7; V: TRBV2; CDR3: CASSDQGTTYEQYF
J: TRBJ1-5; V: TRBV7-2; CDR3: CASSLVRNQPQHF
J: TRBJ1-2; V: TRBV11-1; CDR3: CASSPQTGDYGYTF